Following are 2 T cell receptor beta chains from one sample sequenced in a study of cytomegalovirus exposure and HLA in healthy donors listed by TCRdb under 2017. Libraries were made using the immunoSEQ multiplex PCR assay. The multiplex PCR relied on a mix of 60 forward primers for TCR Vbeta segments and 13 reverse primers for TCR Jbeta segments. TCRdb's version of the immuneACCESS table is confined to in-frame rearrangements and falls short of the full clone set. An unresolved V gene accounts for under half of the shortfall where checked; the remainder is of unknown origin. Counted in this sample were roughly 130,000 clones; approximately 73% of them appeared once. The ten largest make up roughly 1.3% of the sample. Sequenced material: PBMCs. Receptor source: a woman in her thirties or forties in good health and CMV-seronegative.

The chain employs TRBV5-4 and TRBJ2-3, with D possibly TRBD2 on 6 matching bases. This CDR3 is built from 16 residues. Trimming removed 4 bases from V and 4 bases from J, with 19 bases in between. Germline-derived CDR1 and CDR2 are SGHNT and YYREEE (reference sequence). CDR3 in DNA: TGTGCCAGCAGCCCCCTCCTCCAGGGAGGTCCAGATACGCAGTATTTT. The encoded protein is CASSPLLQGGPDTQYF. Complete variable domain (other parts from reference TRBV5-4 and TRBJ2-3): ETGVTQSPTHLIKTRGQQVTLRCSSQSGHNTVSWYQQALGQGPQFIFQYYREEENGRGNFPPRFSGLQFPNYSSELNVNALELDDSALYLCASSPLLQGGPDTQYFGPGTRLTVL.

In this sample, this clone turned up once. This CDR3 reads CASSPAVPGTADTEAFF. The CDR3 region has the DNA TGTGCCAGCTCACCAGCCGTCCCCGGGACAGCTGACACTGAAGCTTTCTTT. The gene calls are TRBV18 and TRBJ1-1; TRBD1 matches at 7 bases. The CDR3 covers 17 residues. Germline CDR1 is KGHSH and CDR2 is LQKENI. Trimming cost V 2 bases and J 3 bases; bases outside gene matches: 12.